This T cell receptor (beta chain) comes out of a study of a mutant IDH1 vaccine in newly diagnosed glioma (dated by TCRdb to the early 2020s). For the wider study: Patients were given eight vaccinations, in weeks 1, 3, 5, 7, 11, 15, 19 and 23, which matched visits V03 through V10. Vaccination was initiated 4-6 weeks after radiotherapy alone, or concurrently with temozolomide cycles in the chemotherapy-containing groups. Of the roughly 32 patients who were treated, 62.5% were male and roughly 38% were female, and the mean age was around 40 years. Prior to enrollment, patients had been given standard therapy consisting of radiotherapy alone, temozolomide alone, or radiochemotherapy with temozolomide, with the combination given to most patients. Six visits were used for peripheral blood collection: V03 (baseline), V05, V07, V10, V12 and V13. For exploratory analyses, longitudinal TCRB deep sequencing was carried out in 25 treated patients wherever samples were available.

Overall study results and their limits: No apparent relationship was observed between pseudoprogression and alterations in the top peripheral T cell clonotypes detected by TCRB sequencing. According to the authors, sample limitations meant that analyses of patient blood samples could not be reproduced. Across multiple MHC alleles, vaccine-induced immune responses were seen in approximately 93% of patients. PBMC samples for TCRB deep sequencing were selected based on availability.

In the case of this clone: Its antigen is unknown. No per-base quality is available; no much larger clone lies one base away.

The library was made by the immunoSEQ multiplex PCR assay. The hsTCRB Kit was used according to the manufacturer's protocol to amplify rearranged TCR beta chain sequences. An Illumina MiSeq was used to sequence the TCRB libraries. The authors processed their data as follows. Demultiplexing, trimming and gene mapping were performed with the kit vendor's proprietary platform. TCRdb's version of the immuneACCESS table is confined to in-frame rearrangements and falls short of the full clone set. An unresolved V gene accounts for under half of the shortfall where checked; the remainder is of unknown origin. V, J and clone size derive from that table, while D and trimming were established from the DNA sequence. The sample table holds around 80,000 clones, of which 75% to 90% were seen once. Around 0.77% of the sample is held by the ten biggest clonotypes. The germline V gene (reference sequence) provides CDR1 LNHDA and CDR2 SQIVND. The CDR3 holds 15 amino acids from the cysteine to the phenylalanine. The sequence is cut down to CDR3 DNA, 45 bases in frame from base 1. Trimming takes 4 bases off V and 0 bases off J; junction bases not matched to a gene: 0.

The sample's time point label, decoded: week 23, last vaccination. Each vaccine dose, consisting of 300 ug of a 20-mer mutant IDH1 peptide in Montanide, was administered subcutaneously with topical imiquimod. All donors had newly diagnosed IDH1-mutant astrocytomas of WHO grade 3 or 4 that showed loss of nuclear ATRX. The samples were drawn from NOA16, a multicentre, single-arm, open-label phase I trial in Germany that tested a mutant IDH1 peptide vaccine in humans for the first time. Genomic DNA for TCRB sequencing was extracted from EDTA blood using the DNeasy Blood and Tissue Kit. The TCR originated in a woman between 50 and 59 years old with glioma. This sample comprised PBMCs, obtained from a glioma patient whose treatment included an IDH1 peptide vaccine. Recombination linked TRBV19 to TRBJ2-3; TRBD2 fits 11 bases in the junction. The CDR3: CASSRTSGSTDTQYF. The DNA is as follows: TGTGCCAGTAGTAGGACTAGCGGGAGCACAGATACGCAGTATTTT.